These 17 T cell receptor beta chains came from one sample sequenced in a study of cytomegalovirus exposure and HLA in healthy donors. Sequencing used immunoSEQ multiplex PCR; TCRdb keeps in-frame clones, though not all of them. The sample consists of just under 75,000 clones, about 93% of them appearing once. Source material: PBMCs. The origin of the receptors is a woman aged 18-29 years in good health and CMV-seropositive.

This chain connects TRBV25-1 to TRBJ2-7; maybe TRBD1 (6 bases). The CDR3 is 13 amino acids. Germline V gene lookup returns CDR1 MGHDK and CDR2 SYGVNS. Trimming took 2 bases from V and 3 from J, leaving 8 bases between them. CDR3: CASSESRGYEQYF. The CDR3 DNA follows: TGTGCCAGCAGTGAAAGCAGGGGCTACGAGCAGTACTTC.

The rearrangement uses TRBV9 and TRBJ1-2; 7 bases are shared with TRBD1. Looked up from germline, CDR1 is SGDLS and CDR2 is YYNGEE. The CDR3 is 20 residues long. V lost 1 base, J lost 2 bases, and 20 bases stayed unmatched. The CDR3 region is CASSVFFGLPAPDRNYGYTF. CDR3 nucleotides: TGTGCCAGCAGCGTATTTTTTGGTCTTCCCGCACCGGACAGGAACTATGGCTACACCTTC.

The chain has TRBV27 and TRBJ2-5; D may be TRBD1 (6 bases). Trimming cost V 2 bases and J 2 bases, with 15 bases left between them. The CDR3 contains 16 residues. CDR1 and CDR2 (germline): MNHEY, SMNVEV (reference sequence). In nucleotides, the CDR3 is TGTGCCAGCAGTTTAAAAGGACAGCTGGATCAAGAGACCCAGTACTTC. This codes for CASSLKGQLDQETQYF.

V and J are TRBV13 and TRBJ2-2; 8 bases line up with TRBD2. The CDR3 covers 18 residues. The V gene end was trimmed by 0 bases and the J gene end by 0 bases; junction bases not matched to a gene: 6. The germline V gene has CDR1 PRHDT and CDR2 FYEKMQ (reference sequence). The CDR3 protein is CASSLGWASGSNTGELFF. CDR3 bases: TGTGCCAGCAGCTTAGGATGGGCTAGCGGGTCGAACACCGGGGAGCTGTTTTTT.

The gene calls are TRBV18 and TRBJ1-5; 9 nucleotides agree with TRBD1. CDR3 length: 15 amino acids. V shed 1 base and J 6 bases; nucleotides not matched to a gene: 4. CDR1 is KGHSH, CDR2 LQKENI, per germline. CDR3 nucleotide sequence: TGTGCCAGCTCACCACAGGACAGGGGTATTCAGCCCCAGCATTTT. It codes for CASSPQDRGIQPQHF. Full variable domain (remainder filled in from reference TRBV18 and TRBJ1-5): NAGVMQNPRHLVRRRGQEARLRCSPMKGHSHVYWYRQLPEEGLKFMVYLQKENIIDESGMPKERFSAEFPKEGPSILRIQQVVRGDSAAYFCASSPQDRGIQPQHFGDGTRLSIL.

The rearrangement joins TRBV7-8 to TRBJ2-1, with unresolved D. The CDR3 covers 13 residues. V lost 1 base and J 13 bases, leaving 14 bases between the germline ends. Looked up from germline, CDR1 is SGHVS and CDR2 is FQNEAQ. CDR3 loop: CASSLVRFSLQFF. The CDR3 bases are TGTGCCAGCAGCTTAGTTCGGTTCTCCCTACAGTTCTTC.

The gene calls are TRBV6-1 and TRBJ2-5; 7 bases agree with TRBD1. The V gene end was trimmed by 6 bases and the J gene end by 5 bases; junction bases not matched to a gene: 9. This CDR3 is 14 amino acids long. Germline assignment: CDR1 MNHNS and CDR2 SASEGT. The CDR3 region is CASRRTTGVETQYF. The CDR3 DNA reads as TGTGCCAGCAGGAGGACCACAGGGGTTGAGACCCAGTACTTC.

The chain is built from TRBV7-3 and TRBJ2-3, with D tentatively TRBD1 (5 bases). This CDR3 has 13 residues. CDR1 and CDR2 from the germline V gene are SGHTA and FQGTGA. Between the trimmed V and J ends, which lost 5 bases and 9 bases, there was a span of 15 bases. This chain's CDR3 is CASSQKPKGTQYF. DNA for the CDR3: TGTGCCAGCAGCCAAAAGCCCAAGGGGACGCAGTATTTT. Supplemented by reference TRBV7-3 and TRBJ2-3, the full variable domain reads GAGVSQTPSNKVTEKGKYVELRCDPISGHTALYWYRQSLGQGPEFLIYFQGTGAADDSGLPNDRFFAVRPEGSVSTLKIQRTERGDSAVYLCASSQKPKGTQYFGPGTRLTVL.

The chain has TRBV11-1 and TRBJ1-2; weak D call: TRBD1 (6 bases). Trimming pared 0 bases from V and 8 bases from J, leaving 13 bases between. Looked up from germline, CDR1 is SGHAT and CDR2 is FQDESV (reference sequence). The CDR3 extends over 14 amino acids. CDR3 in amino acids: CASSLASGGRGYTF. For the CDR3, the DNA is TGTGCCAGCAGCTTAGCGTCGGGGGGCCGGGGCTACACCTTC.

V is TRBV5-4 and J is TRBJ2-3, with TRBD1 identical over 12 bases. The CDR3 has 15 amino acids. Germline lookup yields CDR1 SGHNT and CDR2 YYREEE (reference sequence). Trimming removed 2 bases from V and 4 bases from J; junction bases left unmatched: 2. The CDR3 sequence is CASSLRDRGPDTQYF. Here the CDR3 DNA reads TGTGCCAGCAGCTTACGGGACAGGGGGCCAGATACGCAGTATTTT.

The chain couples TRBV2 to TRBJ1-2; 7 bases agree with TRBD1. This CDR3 has 12 residues. Germline values: CDR1 SNHLY, CDR2 FYNNEI. The V segment lost 11 bases and the J segment 3 bases; nucleotides outside the gene matches: 6. CDR3 in DNA: TGTGCCGTTACAGGGGACGACTATGGCTACACCTTC. Protein: CAVTGDDYGYTF. The variable domain in full, with the rest retrieved from reference TRBV2 and TRBJ1-2, is EPEVTQTPSHQVTQMGQEVILRCVPISNHLYFYWYRQILGQKVEFLVSFYNNEISEKSEIFDDQFSVERPDGSNFTLKIRSTKLEDSAMYFCAVTGDDYGYTFGSGTRLTVV.

The V call is TRBV11-2, the J call TRBJ2-6; tentatively, D is TRBD1 (6 bases). The germline V gene has CDR1 SGHAT and CDR2 FQNNGV. This CDR3 region has 18 residues. Trimming shortened V by 5 bases and J by 0 bases, and 17 bases separated the two germline ends. CDR3 sequence (DNA): TGTGCCAGCAGCCCGGCAGTTACAGGGCCCTCTGGGGCCAACGTCCTGACTTTC. Protein: CASSPAVTGPSGANVLTF. Together with reference TRBV11-2 and TRBJ2-6, the CDR3 gives the full variable domain: EAGVAQSPRYKIIEKRQSVAFWCNPISGHATLYWYQQILGQGPKLLIQFQNNGVVDDSQLPKDRFSAERLKGVDSTLKIQPAKLEDSAVYLCASSPAVTGPSGANVLTFGAGSRLTVL.

The gene calls are TRBV4-1 and TRBJ1-4; 7 bases are a match to TRBD1. CDR3 length: 16 residues. Germline CDR1 reads MGHRA; CDR2 reads YSYEKL. V shed 4 bases and J 1 base; nucleotides not matched to a gene: 6. CDR3 sequence: CASSPGQVGTNEKLFF. CDR3 nucleotide sequence: TGCGCCAGCAGCCCCGGACAGGTCGGAACTAATGAAAAACTGTTTTTT.

In this sample, this clone turned up once. The chain carries TRBV29-1 and TRBJ2-5, with 7 bases fitting TRBD1. CDR3 size: 12 residues. Germline CDR1 reads SQVTM; CDR2 reads ANQGSEA. V lost 3 bases and J lost 3; bases outside the gene matches: 1. As DNA, the CDR3 is TGCAGCGTTGATGACAGGGAAGAGACCCAGTACTTC. As protein: CSVDDREETQYF.

This clone has just one count. J is TRBJ1-2 and V is TRBV2, with no clear D. V shed 6 bases and J shed 4 bases, with 12 bases lying between them. CDR3 length equals 13 residues. Germline V gene sequence: CDR1 SNHLY, CDR2 FYNNEI. The CDR3 loop reads CASSENGLYGYTF. The CDR3 region has the DNA TGTGCCAGCAGCGAAAATGGACTCTATGGCTACACCTTC.

Comment on this clone: Given a much more abundant clone one base away, this may be a read error. The V call is TRBV4-2, the J call TRBJ1-4; tentative D call: TRBD1 (5 bases). Germline CDR1 LGHNA, CDR2 YNFKEQ. V gave up 4 bases and J gave up 5 bases, with 11 bases separating them. The length of the CDR3 is 14 residues. CDR3 bases: TGTGCCAGCAGCCCCAGGGTTTCCAATGAAAAACTGTTTTTT. Translating it yields CASSPRVSNEKLFF.

The V call is TRBV4-1, the J call TRBJ2-7; TRBD2 aligns across 11 bases. The CDR3 runs to 16 residues. Looked up from germline, CDR1 is MGHRA and CDR2 is YSYEKL. The ends lost 0 bases at V and 4 bases at J; junction bases unmatched: 5. The CDR3 protein is CASSQDSGGEEYEQYF. The CDR3 DNA follows: TGCGCCAGCAGCCAAGATAGCGGGGGGGAAGAATACGAGCAGTACTTC.